The 28 T cell receptor beta chains listed next were all sequenced from one sample in a study of T cell repertoires and HLA-DP antigens. No antigen has been assigned to these receptors. The table came from immunoSEQ multiplex PCR; TCRdb's copy has only in-frame clones and leaves some out. The table lists about 110,000 clones, 90% to 95% of them singletons. Sequencing was done on a sample of CD4+ T cells from PBMCs. The receptors stem from a woman aged 18-29 years in good health and CMV-seronegative.

The chain joins TRBV2 to TRBJ1-2; perhaps TRBD1 as D (5 bases). Germline V gene data show CDR1 as SNHLY and CDR2 as FYNNEI. The CDR3 runs 13 residues. Trimming shortened V by 5 bases and J by 1 base, and 8 bases separated the two germline ends. CDR3 nucleotide sequence: TGTGCCAGCAGTTTCGACAGTAACTATGGCTACACCTTC. The encoded protein is CASSFDSNYGYTF.

The rearrangement joins TRBV2 to TRBJ2-3; D may be TRBD2 (7 bases). V was clipped by 11 bases and J by 4 bases, with 22 bases between them. The CDR3 is made up of 15 amino acids. Germline CDR1 SNHLY, CDR2 FYNNEI. In DNA form, the CDR3 reads TGTGCCGGACACTCAGGGGCGGGAGCAGCAGATACGCAGTATTTT. This gives the protein CAGHSGAGAADTQYF.

This chain uses TRBV6-1 with TRBJ1-1; D might be TRBD1 (6 bases). Per the germline V gene, CDR1 is MNHNS and CDR2 is SASEGT. The CDR3 spans 11 residues. Trimming shortened V by 6 bases and J by 11 bases, and 13 bases separated the two germline ends. CDR3 nucleotides: TGTGCCAGCAGAGAAACAGGGCGTGCTTTCTTT. This codes for CASRETGRAFF.

This sequence joins TRBV6-1 and TRBJ2-7; TRBD2 aligns across 9 bases. The V gene end was trimmed by 2 bases and the J gene end by 1 base; junction bases not matched to a gene: 9. CDR1 and CDR2 from the germline V gene are MNHNS and SASEGT. The CDR3 consists of 17 residues. DNA for the CDR3: TGTGCCAGCAGTGAACCCTCTAGCGGGAAAGGTTCCTACGAGCAGTACTTC. It translates to CASSEPSSGKGSYEQYF.

The chain has TRBV27 and TRBJ2-5, with D tentatively TRBD2 (6 bases). CDR1 is MNHEY, CDR2 SMNVEV, per germline (reference sequence). The CDR3 is made up of 14 amino acids. Trimming took off 3 bases at V and 5 bases at J, with 13 bases between the two ends. The CDR3 region is CASSFVGLKETQYF. CDR3 bases: TGTGCCAGCAGTTTTGTAGGACTAAAGGAGACCCAGTACTTC.

V and J are TRBV7-8 and TRBJ2-7, with TRBD2 matching over 11 bases. Trimming at V came to 5 bases and at J to 4 bases, leaving 16 bases not matched to a gene. The CDR3 has 18 residues. Germline CDR1 is SGHVS and CDR2 is FQNEAQ. CDR3 nucleotides: TGTGCCAGCAGCCGAACCTTTAGCGGGGGGGCCCTTCGATACGAGCAGTACGTC. It encodes CASSRTFSGGALRYEQYV.

This clone was seen just once. This chain links TRBV18 with TRBJ1-5; D ambiguous. This CDR3 spans 14 amino acids. From germline, CDR1 is KGHSH and CDR2 LQKENI. Trimming pared 4 bases from V and 8 bases from J, leaving 15 bases between. CDR3 region: CASSLSLESEPQHF. DNA for the CDR3: TGTGCCAGCTCACTATCTTTGGAAAGTGAGCCCCAGCATTTT.

This clone was recorded a few times. The chain carries TRBV6-6 and TRBJ1-2; unclear D gene. CDR1 MNHNY and CDR2 SVGAGI come from the germline V gene (reference sequence). The CDR3 extends over 15 amino acids. V was trimmed by 7 bases and J by 8 bases, leaving 23 bases between them. The CDR3 is CASTPGREEGYGYTF. The CDR3 nucleotides read TGTGCCAGCACTCCAGGACGTGAGGAGGGATACGGCTACACCTTC.

The CDR3 loop is CASSLGQRGADTQYF. CDR3 in DNA: TGTGCCAGCAGCTTAGGACAGAGGGGCGCAGATACGCAGTATTTT. This sequence joins TRBV11-3 and TRBJ2-3; D might be TRBD1 or TRBD2, each matching 5 bases. Germline CDR1 reads SGHNT; CDR2 reads YENEEA. The CDR3 is 15 residues long. The V gene lost 1 base and the J gene lost 4 bases, with 12 bases spanning the gap.

The chain has TRBV28 and TRBJ1-2, with D unclear. This CDR3 contains 16 residues. The V and J ends lost 6 bases and 4 bases respectively, with 21 bases between them. Germline CDR1 reads MDHEN; CDR2 reads SYDVKM. CDR3 region: CASSPRAVLGSYGYTF. The CDR3 coding sequence is TGTGCCAGCAGCCCTCGTGCGGTTCTTGGATCCTATGGCTACACCTTC.

This clone was counted once. The V gene is TRBV28, the J gene TRBJ1-2, with 7 bases identical to TRBD1. CDR1 and CDR2 from the germline V gene are MDHEN and SYDVKM. This CDR3 spans 16 amino acids. J lost 3 bases, V lost 8 bases, and 15 bases had no gene match. CDR3 in amino acids: CASRDKGAQLYYGYTF. The CDR3 DNA reads as TGTGCCAGCCGCGACAAGGGGGCGCAACTTTACTATGGCTACACCTTC.

The V and J genes are TRBV19 and TRBJ1-5, with TRBD1 matching 8 bases. Trimming cost V 9 bases and J 3 bases; bases outside gene matches: 10. Germline assignment: CDR1 LNHDA and CDR2 SQIVND (reference sequence). The CDR3 totals 15 residues. CDR3 loop: CASHWTGRPNQPQHF. The CDR3 DNA is TGTGCCAGCCACTGGACAGGGAGGCCCAATCAGCCCCAGCATTTT.

The chain combines TRBV4-1 with TRBJ1-1; unclear D gene. V lost 8 bases, J lost 0 bases, and 19 bases lay in between. Germline CDR1 and CDR2: MGHRA and YSYEKL. This CDR3 region has 16 residues. The CDR3 nucleotides read TGCGCCAGCCGAGGGAAGGGCAACATCGTGAACACTGAAGCTTTCTTT. It yields the protein CASRGKGNIVNTEAFF.

V is TRBV5-3 and J is TRBJ2-7; possibly TRBD1 for D (6 bases). TRBV5-3 is an open reading frame whose function is uncertain. V lost 4 bases and J lost 0, with 14 bases in between. This CDR3 contains 15 residues. CDR3 coding DNA: TGTGCCAGAAGCACCTCCGGGACACTCTCCTACGAGCAGTACTTC. This translates into CARSTSGTLSYEQYF.

In the case of this clone: The same CDR3 also results from other DNA sequences found in this sample. The J gene is TRBJ1-2, the V gene TRBV6-5; D is ambiguous. The CDR3 is 11 amino acids. V gave up 6 bases and J gave up 4 bases, with 6 bases separating them. Germline CDR1 and CDR2: MNHEY and SVGAGI. CDR3 coding DNA: TGTGCCAGCAGCGGAGGCTATGGCTACACCTTC. Amino acid sequence: CASSGGYGYTF.

This chain joins TRBV7-9 and TRBJ2-3; the D gene could be TRBD1 or TRBD2 (6 bases each). This CDR3 contains 15 residues. Trimming removed 5 bases at V and 2 bases at J, with 14 bases between. Germline loops: CDR1 SEHNR, CDR2 FQNEAQ (reference sequence). The CDR3 spells CASSPGGGTTDTQYF. In DNA, the CDR3 is TGTGCCAGCAGCCCCGGGGGCGGAACCACAGATACGCAGTATTTT.

This chain connects TRBV9 to TRBJ1-3; tentatively, D is TRBD1 (6 bases). The CDR3 contains 14 residues. The germline V gene has CDR1 SGDLS and CDR2 YYNGEE. V dropped 3 bases and J dropped 0 bases, with 7 bases sitting between them. DNA for the CDR3: TGTGCCAGCAGCGCAGGGGTCTCTGGAAACACCATATATTTT. Residues: CASSAGVSGNTIYF. Using reference TRBV9 and TRBJ1-3 for the parts outside the CDR3, the full variable domain is DSGVTQTPKHLITATGQRVTLRCSPRSGDLSVYWYQQSLDQGLQFLIQYYNGEERAKGNILERFSAQQFPDLHSELNLSSLELGDSALYFCASSAGVSGNTIYFGEGSWLTVV.

V usage is TRBV9 and J usage is TRBJ2-3; possibly TRBD1 for D (5 bases). CDR3 length equals 15 residues. The V gene lost 3 bases and the J gene lost 1 base, with 12 bases spanning the gap. CDR1 SGDLS and CDR2 YYNGEE come from the germline V gene. CDR3 amino acids: CASSARVKGTDTQYF. The CDR3 region has the DNA TGTGCCAGCAGCGCCAGGGTAAAAGGCACAGATACGCAGTATTTT. Full variable domain (rest looked up from reference TRBV9 and TRBJ2-3): DSGVTQTPKHLITATGQRVTLRCSPRSGDLSVYWYQQSLDQGLQFLIQYYNGEERAKGNILERFSAQQFPDLHSELNLSSLELGDSALYFCASSARVKGTDTQYFGPGTRLTVL.

The chain has TRBV6-1 and TRBJ1-5, with a tentative D call TRBD1 (5 bases). The germline V gene has CDR1 MNHNS and CDR2 SASEGT. This CDR3 spans 17 amino acids. Trimming took off 2 bases at V and 4 bases at J, with 18 bases between the two ends. DNA of the CDR3: TGTGCCAGCAGTGAACGACTTGATTGGGGGGTTAATCAGCCCCAGCATTTT. Translating it yields CASSERLDWGVNQPQHF.

The rearrangement uses TRBV5-1 and TRBJ2-6; tentative D call: TRBD1 (6 bases). Germline lookup yields CDR1 SGHRS and CDR2 YFSETQ. The CDR3 totals 17 residues. V was pared by 3 bases and J by 0 bases, with 13 bases between. The CDR3 region is CASSWDNLISGANVLTF. CDR3 DNA sequence: TGCGCCAGCAGCTGGGACAATCTGATCTCTGGGGCCAACGTCCTGACTTTC.

This rearrangement joins TRBV19 to TRBJ2-2, with D hard to call. The CDR3 is 14 residues long. Germline V gives CDR1 LNHDA, CDR2 SQIVND (reference sequence). V was cut by 2 bases and J by 7 bases, with 11 bases left in between. CDR3 loop: CASSIWADGGELFF. Written as DNA, the CDR3 is TGTGCCAGTAGTATATGGGCAGACGGCGGGGAGCTGTTTTTT. Combining the CDR3 with reference TRBV19 and TRBJ2-2 gives the whole variable domain DGGITQSPKYLFRKEGQNVTLSCEQNLNHDAMYWYRQDPGQGLRLIYYSQIVNDFQKGDIAEGYSVSREKKESFPLTVTSAQKNPTAFYLCASSIWADGGELFFGEGSRLTVL.

The chain is built from TRBV25-1 and TRBJ2-7; D tentatively fits TRBD1 or TRBD2 (5 bases each). The V gene lost 2 bases and the J gene lost 4 bases, with 18 bases spanning the gap. CDR3 length equals 16 residues. Germline V gene data show CDR1 as MGHDK and CDR2 as SYGVNS. The CDR3 region is CASSEPPGTSQYEQYF. In nucleotides, the CDR3 is TGTGCCAGCAGTGAACCTCCGGGGACGAGCCAGTACGAGCAGTACTTC.

The chain combines TRBV30 with TRBJ1-2; D is undetermined. The V gene lost 0 bases and the J gene lost 3 bases, with 8 bases spanning the gap. The germline gives CDR1 GTSNPN, CDR2 SVGIG (reference sequence). This CDR3 is built from 13 residues. The CDR3 sequence: CAWSVVRYYGYTF. The CDR3 coding sequence is TGTGCCTGGAGTGTAGTCAGGTACTATGGCTACACCTTC.

The gene calls are TRBV5-6 and TRBJ2-5, with D possibly matching TRBD1 (6 bases). Between the trimmed V and J ends, which lost 2 bases and 4 bases, there was a span of 9 bases. The CDR3 sequence is 13 residues long. The germline gives CDR1 SGHDT, CDR2 YYEEEE. CDR3 region: CASSFTGLETQYF. The DNA for the CDR3 is TGTGCCAGCAGCTTTACAGGGTTAGAGACCCAGTACTTC.

The chain recombines TRBV12-5 with TRBJ2-1, with 8 nucleotides matching TRBD1. The CDR3 has 15 residues. The J segment lost 9 bases and the V segment lost 2 bases, leaving 9 bases of the junction unmatched. CDR1 and CDR2 from the germline V gene are LGHNT and FRNRAP. The CDR3 nucleotides read TGTGCTAGTGGTTTGCTATACAGGGGGTTGGGTGAGCAGTTCTTC. This sequence encodes CASGLLYRGLGEQFF.

The V call is TRBV4-1, the J call TRBJ2-7; TRBD1 agrees at 9 bases. The CDR3 extends over 16 amino acids. Germline values: CDR1 MGHRA, CDR2 YSYEKL. The trim removed 4 bases at V and 5 bases at J, leaving 12 bases unmatched. The CDR3 reads CASSPGTGPHRDEQYF. The CDR3 DNA sequence: TGCGCCAGCAGCCCCGGGACAGGGCCCCACAGGGACGAGCAGTACTTC.

J is TRBJ2-3 and V is TRBV11-1; 9 nucleotides agree with TRBD2. The CDR3 runs 16 residues. CDR1 is SGHAT and CDR2 is FQDESV in the germline V gene (reference sequence). With V trimmed by 1 base and J by 6 bases, 8 bases remained unmatched. The CDR3 loop reads CASSLEGGRAGDTQYF. CDR3 DNA: TGTGCCAGCAGCTTAGAGGGCGGGAGGGCCGGTGATACGCAGTATTTT.

This clone appeared once. The chain has TRBV7-9 and TRBJ2-7; no clear D. Germline assignment: CDR1 SEHNR and CDR2 FQNEAQ (reference sequence). V was cut by 3 bases and J by 7 bases, with 10 bases left in between. This CDR3 has 12 residues. The CDR3 DNA is TGTGCCAGCAGCTTTGGGAATTTGGAGCAGTACGTC. As protein: CASSFGNLEQYV.